The source of this T cell receptor (beta chain) is a study of cytomegalovirus exposure and HLA in healthy donors. At the level of the study: A previous analysis identified more than 100 million unique TCR beta sequences derived from 180 million or so T cells.

CDR3 size: 16 residues. V shed 3 bases and J 0 bases; nucleotides not matched to a gene: 4. CDR1 and CDR2 from the germline V gene are MNHEY and SMNVEV (reference sequence). Primers included in the PCR were 60 Vbeta and 13 Jbeta primers. Sequenced by immunoSEQ multiplex PCR; TCRdb stores in-frame clones only, minus some. The data contain about 190,000 clones, about 86% of them singletons. Notes on this clone: What it binds is unknown.

Study conclusions and caveats: Investigators reported 164 TCR beta chains as tied to cytomegalovirus.

This receptor was identified in a woman aged 18-35 years in good health and CMV-seropositive. Specimen: PBMCs. This chain uses TRBV27 with TRBJ2-3, with TRBD2 matching 9 bases. CDR3 sequence (DNA): TGTGCCAGCAGTTTTGTAGCGGGGGTTAGCACAGATACGCAGTATTTT. Its protein is CASSFVAGVSTDTQYF.